The 14 T cell receptor beta chains given below trace back to one sample, sequenced in a study of blood T cell repertoires in COVID-19. The table came from immunoSEQ multiplex PCR; TCRdb's copy has only in-frame clones and leaves some out. The sample holds under 350,000 clones, 85% to 90% seen once. The sequenced sample consisted of peripheral blood. The receptors shown here come from a man aged 70 or older with acute or convalescent COVID-19.

The J gene is TRBJ1-1, the V gene TRBV27, with D possibly TRBD1 on 5 matching bases. The CDR3 has 15 residues. Germline CDR1 MNHEY, CDR2 SMNVEV (reference sequence). Between the trimmed V and J ends, which lost 3 bases and 0 bases, there was a span of 11 bases. CDR3 bases: TGTGCCAGCAGTTTTCGGGCGGGGCTGAACACTGAAGCTTTCTTT. Translating gives CASSFRAGLNTEAFF.

The gene calls are TRBV7-3 and TRBJ2-3, with 8 nucleotides matching TRBD2. This CDR3 contains 14 residues. The V gene end was trimmed by 8 bases and the J gene end by 4 bases; junction bases not matched to a gene: 8. Germline assignment: CDR1 SGHTA and CDR2 FQGTGA. DNA of the CDR3: TGTGCCAGCTCCCGGGGGGGCGGGGCAGATACGCAGTATTTT. Translating it yields CASSRGGGADTQYF. The variable domain in full, completed from reference TRBV7-3 and TRBJ2-3, reads GAGVSQTPSNKVTEKGKYVELRCDPISGHTALYWYRQSLGQGPEFLIYFQGTGAADDSGLPNDRFFAVRPEGSVSTLKIQRTERGDSAVYLCASSRGGGADTQYFGPGTRLTVL.

The chain carries TRBV19 and TRBJ1-2; D is possibly TRBD1 (5 bases). The germline V gene has CDR1 LNHDA and CDR2 SQIVND (reference sequence). This CDR3 has 16 residues. Trimming cost V 1 base and J 0 bases, with 12 bases left between them. CDR3 sequence: CASSIGYRPTNYGYTF. In DNA form, the CDR3 reads TGTGCCAGTAGTATAGGATACAGGCCAACTAACTATGGCTACACCTTC.

This rearrangement joins TRBV7-8 to TRBJ2-3; TRBD2 matches 11 bases. CDR3 length equals 15 residues. V dropped 2 bases and J dropped 6; count of bases not matched to a gene: 4. The germline gives CDR1 SGHVS, CDR2 FQNEAQ. DNA of the CDR3: TGTGCCAGCAGCTTACTAGCGGGGGGAGAGGATACGCAGTATTTT. It translates to CASSLLAGGEDTQYF.

The chain couples TRBV19 to TRBJ1-6, with 7 bases fitting TRBD1. CDR1 is LNHDA and CDR2 is SQIVND in the germline V gene (reference sequence). Unmatched junction bases numbered 7, after V lost 6 bases and J lost 11 bases. This CDR3 is 13 amino acids long. CDR3 sequence (DNA): TGTGCCAGTAGCGACAGGGTTGGAACACCCCTCCACTTT. Translated: CASSDRVGTPLHF.

This clone was counted between two and nine times. The chain couples TRBV12-3 or TRBV12-4 to TRBJ1-1, with D unclear. CDR3 size: 13 residues. V lost 8 bases and J 2 bases, leaving 12 bases between the germline ends. CDR3 coding DNA: TGTGCCAGCCGGCGGGTGGAAAACACTGAAGCTTTCTTT. This encodes CASRRVENTEAFF.

This sequence joins TRBV21-1 and TRBJ1-5; the tabulated D call, TRBD1, remains unverified against the DNA. TRBV21-1 is marked as a pseudogene. The CDR3 sequence is 18 residues long. The CDR3 sequence is CASSKDRAKGGDNQPQHF. The CDR3 DNA reads as TGTGCCAGCAGCAAGGACAGGGCTAAAGGTGGCGACAATCAGCCCCAGCATTTT.

A few counts support this clone. The J gene is TRBJ2-7, the V gene TRBV5-1; the D gene is possibly TRBD2 (6 bases). CDR1 and CDR2 (germline): SGHRS, YFSETQ. This CDR3 has 13 amino acids. V was pared by 0 bases and J by 5 bases, with 9 bases between. CDR3 sequence reads: CASSLGWGDEQYF. The DNA for the CDR3 is TGCGCCAGCAGCTTGGGTTGGGGGGACGAGCAGTACTTC. Full variable domain (rest looked up from reference TRBV5-1 and TRBJ2-7): KAGVTQTPRYLIKTRGQQVTLSCSPISGHRSVSWYQQTPGQGLQFLFEYFSETQRNKGNFPGRFSGRQFSNSRSEMNVSTLELGDSALYLCASSLGWGDEQYFGPGTRLTVT.

The rearrangement links TRBV5-1 to TRBJ2-2; D gene unclear. V lost 0 bases and J 4 bases, leaving 16 bases between the germline ends. The CDR3 is 17 amino acids. CDR1 and CDR2 from the germline V gene are SGHRS and YFSETQ. The CDR3 is CASSLDAPQPGTGELFF. The CDR3, as DNA: TGCGCCAGCAGCTTGGACGCCCCTCAGCCGGGCACCGGGGAGCTGTTTTTT.

This sequence joins TRBV28 and TRBJ1-1; no clear D gene. This CDR3 is 16 amino acids long. CDR1 MDHEN and CDR2 SYDVKM come from the germline V gene. The V gene lost 5 bases and the J gene lost 3 bases, with 19 bases spanning the gap. Here the CDR3 reads CASSPGRGKVDTEAFF. In DNA form, the CDR3 reads TGTGCCAGCAGTCCCGGTAGAGGGAAAGTGGACACTGAAGCTTTCTTT. The whole variable domain, filled in from reference TRBV28 and TRBJ1-1, reads DVKVTQSSRYLVKRTGEKVFLECVQDMDHENMFWYRQDPGLGLRLIYFSYDVKMKEKGDIPEGYSVSREKKERFSLILESASTNQTSMYLCASSPGRGKVDTEAFFGQGTRLTVV.

This chain connects TRBV6-5 to TRBJ2-2, with a weak D call TRBD2 (6 bases). CDR1 and CDR2 (germline): MNHEY, SVGAGI. The V gene lost 6 bases and the J gene lost 5 bases, with 10 bases spanning the gap. The CDR3 covers 13 residues. The CDR3 DNA reads TGTGCCAGCAGACTAGCCGTTACCGGGGAGCTGTTTTTT. Protein product: CASRLAVTGELFF.

This clone was picked up one time. V usage is TRBV6-5 and J usage is TRBJ2-1; weak D call: TRBD2 (6 bases). The CDR3 covers 14 residues. The V end was cut by 8 bases, the J end by 1 base, with 12 bases between. The V gene's germline CDR1 is MNHEY and CDR2 SVGAGI. The CDR3 sequence is CASAGPGSYNEQFF. The CDR3 DNA reads as TGTGCCAGCGCGGGACCAGGGTCCTACAATGAGCAGTTCTTC.

V gene TRBV11-1 combines with J gene TRBJ1-6; no reliable D call. V was trimmed by 0 bases and J by 6 bases, leaving 3 bases between them. Germline-derived CDR1 and CDR2 are SGHAT and FQDESV (reference sequence). This CDR3 has 13 amino acids. CDR3 protein: CASSLAGNSPLHF. CDR3 in DNA: TGTGCCAGCAGCTTAGCCGGTAATTCACCCCTCCACTTT.

This sequence joins TRBV19 and TRBJ2-3; D call uncertain. Germline V gives CDR1 LNHDA, CDR2 SQIVND (reference sequence). The CDR3 is 11 amino acids. Trimming shortened V by 6 bases and J by 2 bases, and 3 bases separated the two germline ends. CDR3 DNA: TGTGCCAGTAGATACACAGATACGCAGTATTTT. Protein product: CASRYTDTQYF.